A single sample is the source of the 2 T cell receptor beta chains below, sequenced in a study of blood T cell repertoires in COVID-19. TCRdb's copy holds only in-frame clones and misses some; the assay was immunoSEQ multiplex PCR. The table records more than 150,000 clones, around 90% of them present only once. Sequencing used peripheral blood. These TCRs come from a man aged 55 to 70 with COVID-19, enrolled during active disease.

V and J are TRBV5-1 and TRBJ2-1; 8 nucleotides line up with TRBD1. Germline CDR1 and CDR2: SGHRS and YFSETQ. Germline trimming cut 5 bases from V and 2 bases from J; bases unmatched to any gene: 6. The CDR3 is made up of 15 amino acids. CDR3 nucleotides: TGCGCCAGCAGTAGGACAGGGCCGACCTACAATGAGCAGTTCTTC. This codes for CASSRTGPTYNEQFF.

DNA of the CDR3: TGCGCCAGCAGCACCCAGGGGGCGGCAACTAATGAAAAACTGTTTTTT. Residues: CASSTQGAATNEKLFF. The V call is TRBV5-1, the J call TRBJ1-4; the match to TRBD1 covers 8 bases. This CDR3 comprises 16 residues. V was clipped by 4 bases and J by 0 bases; unmatched bases: 5. CDR1 and CDR2 (germline): SGHRS, YFSETQ.